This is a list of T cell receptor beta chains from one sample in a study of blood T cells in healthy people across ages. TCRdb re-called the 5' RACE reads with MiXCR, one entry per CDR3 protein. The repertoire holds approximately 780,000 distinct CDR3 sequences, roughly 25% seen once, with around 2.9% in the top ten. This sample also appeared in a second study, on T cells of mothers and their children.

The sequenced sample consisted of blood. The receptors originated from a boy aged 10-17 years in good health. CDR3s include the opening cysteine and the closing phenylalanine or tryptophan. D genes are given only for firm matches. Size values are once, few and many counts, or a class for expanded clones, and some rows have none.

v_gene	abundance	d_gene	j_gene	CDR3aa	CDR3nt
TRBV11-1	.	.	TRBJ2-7	CASSKPGQLYEQYF	TGTGCCAGCAGCAAACCCGGCCAGCTCTACGAGCAGTACTTC
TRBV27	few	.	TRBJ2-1	CASSLSGSLEQFF	TGTGCCAGCAGTTTATCCGGGTCGCTTGAGCAGTTCTTC
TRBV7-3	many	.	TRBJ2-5	CARGQRETQYF	TGTGCCAGAGGACAGAGGGAGACCCAGTACTTC
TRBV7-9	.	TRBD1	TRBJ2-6	CASSTTGIGGANVLTF	TGTGCCAGCAGCACGACAGGGATTGGTGGGGCCAACGTCCTGACTTTC
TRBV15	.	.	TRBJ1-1	CATSREGQVEAFF	TGTGCCACCAGCAGGGAAGGACAAGTCGAAGCTTTCTTT
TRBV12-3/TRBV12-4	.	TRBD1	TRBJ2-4	CASTTSRQGLAKNVQYF	TGTGCCAGCACTACCAGTCGACAGGGTCTAGCCAAAAACGTTCAGTACTTC
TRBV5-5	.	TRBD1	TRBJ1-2	CASSLRDRHPNGYTF	TGTGCCAGCAGCTTACGGGACAGGCACCCCAATGGCTACACCTTC
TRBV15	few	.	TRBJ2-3	CATSMGHLLPTDTQYF	TGTGCCACCAGCATGGGGCACCTACTACCCACAGATACGCAGTATTTT
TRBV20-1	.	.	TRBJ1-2	CSAREGPVDWFGYTF	TGCAGTGCTAGAGAGGGCCCGGTCGACTGGTTTGGCTACACCTTC
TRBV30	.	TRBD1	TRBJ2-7	CAWSAGTGSYEQYF	TGTGCCTGGAGCGCCGGGACAGGGTCCTATGAGCAGTACTTC
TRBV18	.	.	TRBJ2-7	CASSPRGDNSYEQYF	TGTGCCAGCTCGCCTCGGGGGGACAACTCCTACGAGCAGTACTTC
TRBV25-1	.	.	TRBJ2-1	CASTGANYNEQFF	TGTGCCAGCACAGGGGCTAACTACAATGAGCAGTTCTTC
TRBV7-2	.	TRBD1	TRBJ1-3	CASSLGGTVSGNTIYF	TGTGCCAGCAGCTTAGGGGGGACAGTCTCTGGAAACACCATATATTTT
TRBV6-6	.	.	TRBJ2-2	CASSSGQGRFSGELFF	TGTGCCAGCAGTTCAGGGCAGGGGAGGTTCTCCGGGGAGCTGTTTTTT
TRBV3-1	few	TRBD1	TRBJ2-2	CASSQEGTGPTGELFF	TGTGCCAGCAGCCAAGAGGGGACAGGACCCACCGGGGAGCTGTTTTTT
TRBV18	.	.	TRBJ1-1	CASSTMWSTEAFF	TGTGCCAGCTCAACTATGTGGAGCACTGAAGCTTTCTTT
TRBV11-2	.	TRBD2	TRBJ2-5	CASSSLVGTRGEQYF	TGTGCCAGCAGCAGCCTCGTAGGCACCCGGGGGGAGCAGTACTTC